The next 9 T cell receptor beta chains were all read from a single sample in a study of early T cells in non-severe SARS-CoV-2 infection. TCRdb re-derived calls from the 5' RACE reads in MiXCR, one entry per CDR3 protein. The sample holds about 110,000 distinct CDR3 sequences, 11% seen once. Sequencing used whole blood. The receptors here all came from an adult who was a healthcare worker with PCR-confirmed SARS-CoV-2 infection or an uninfected control (not recorded which).

In this sample, this clonotype turned up many times. This rearrangement joins TRBV4-3 to TRBJ2-3; 12 bases match TRBD2. With 0 bases clipped from V and 6 bases from J, the junction kept 10 bases outside the gene matches. This CDR3 has 18 residues. Germline V gene data show CDR1 as LGHNA and CDR2 as YSLEER. CDR3 nucleotides: TGCGCCAGCAGCCAAGAATCCCCAAGACTAGCGGGAGCTGATACGCAGTATTTT. This translates into CASSQESPRLAGADTQYF.

This chain joins TRBV6-1 and TRBJ1-2; tentative D call: TRBD1 (6 bases). Germline-derived CDR1 and CDR2 are MNHNS and SASEGT. V was cut by 5 bases and J by 6 bases, with 10 bases left in between. This CDR3 has 12 residues. The CDR3 region is CASSPQGDGYTF. The DNA for the CDR3 is TGTGCCAGCAGTCCACAGGGAGATGGCTACACCTTC.

This clonotype was observed many times. The chain has TRBV7-9 and TRBJ2-7, with a possible D match to TRBD2 (6 bases). Germline V CDR1 and CDR2: SEHNR, FQNEAQ (reference sequence). There are 13 residues in the CDR3. The V end was cut by 3 bases, the J end by 3 bases, with 9 bases between. CDR3 residues: CASSLGGNYEQYF. CDR3 sequence (DNA): TGTGCCAGCAGCTTGGGGGGAAACTACGAGCAGTACTTC.

This clonotype appeared a few times. The gene calls are TRBV12-3 or TRBV12-4 and TRBJ2-7; TRBD1 might be the D (6 bases). This CDR3 is built from 14 residues. Trimming cost V 5 bases and J 3 bases, with 14 bases left between them. DNA for the CDR3: TGTGCCAGCAGTCTACAGGGTGCCAACTACGAGCAGTACTTC. Residues: CASSLQGANYEQYF.

This clonotype was seen repeatedly, ten times or more. The chain employs TRBV7-9 and TRBJ2-7; D ambiguous. Germline V gene data show CDR1 as SEHNR and CDR2 as FQNEAQ (reference sequence). V was trimmed by 2 bases and J by 2 bases, leaving 7 bases between them. The CDR3 consists of 13 residues. Here the CDR3 DNA reads TGTGCCAGCAGCTTATCCCCCACCTACGAGCAGTACTTC. Protein product: CASSLSPTYEQYF.

V gene TRBV7-2 combines with J gene TRBJ2-7; no clear D gene. With 0 bases removed from V and 1 base from J, the gap between germline ends came to 16 bases. Germline loops: CDR1 SGHTA, CDR2 FQGNSA. CDR3 length equals 17 residues. CDR3 bases: TGTGCCAGCAGCTTAGCCGATTTTTGGACGATTTCCTACGAGCAGTACTTC. Encoded protein: CASSLADFWTISYEQYF.

This clonotype was recorded many times. The J gene is TRBJ2-3, the V gene TRBV12-3 or TRBV12-4, with D possibly TRBD1 on 6 matching bases. Trimming pared 6 bases from V and 2 bases from J, leaving 12 bases between. The CDR3 loop spans 14 amino acids. CDR3 loop: CASSRGTYTDTQYF. Here the CDR3 DNA reads TGTGCCAGCAGCCGAGGGACATACACAGATACGCAGTATTTT.

In its sample, this clonotype was seen many times. The rearrangement joins TRBV7-2 to TRBJ2-1; weak D call: TRBD2 (6 bases). Germline V lookup: CDR1 SGHTA, CDR2 FQGNSA. The CDR3 contains 12 residues. V was clipped by 5 bases and J by 10 bases, with 12 bases between them. The CDR3 DNA is TGTGCCAGCAGCCCTGGGACTGCAGAGCAGTTCTTC. It encodes CASSPGTAEQFF.

This clonotype turned up a few times. The rearrangement joins TRBV2 to TRBJ2-1, with TRBD1 matching 9 bases. The germline V gene encodes CDR1 SNHLY and CDR2 FYNNEI. Unmatched junction bases numbered 11, after V lost 6 bases and J lost 8 bases. CDR3 length equals 15 residues. The chain's CDR3 is CASSFLQGASDEQFF. Here the CDR3 DNA reads TGTGCCAGCAGCTTCTTACAGGGGGCTAGCGATGAGCAGTTCTTC.